The 22 T cell receptor beta chains below all came from one sample that was sequenced in a study of OX40 agonist ivuxolimab in advanced cancers. The protocol was immunoSEQ multiplex PCR, while the TCRdb copy is restricted to in-frame clones and leaves out a portion. The sample lists approximately 24,000 clones; about four fifths were seen once. The sample consisted of CD4+ or CD8+ T cells sorted from blood, taken in a trial of the OX40 agonist ivuxolimab. The receptor source for this set is an adult with an advanced solid tumor such as melanoma, head and neck, liver or kidney cancer.

The rearrangement links TRBV7-3 to TRBJ2-2; D may be TRBD1 or TRBD2 (6 bases each). The CDR3 sequence is 16 residues long. Germline-derived CDR1 and CDR2 are SGHTA and FQGTGA. Between the trimmed V and J ends, which lost 6 bases and 2 bases, there was a span of 16 bases. For the CDR3, the DNA is TGTGCCAGCAGTCCTAGAGGGGGGATAAACACCGGGGAGCTGTTTTTT. This codes for CASSPRGGINTGELFF.

This chain connects TRBV6-7 to TRBJ2-5; D perhaps matches TRBD1 (5 bases). The tail of the sequence fits TRBJ2-7 better, so the J call may be wrong. TRBV6-7 is filed as an ORF, its function uncertain. The CDR3 contains 16 residues. The CDR3 nucleotides are TGTGCCAGCAGTTACGCGCAAGTAAGGACACAATACGAGCAGTACTTC. It codes for CASSYAQVRTQYEQYF.

The rearrangement uses TRBV6-6 and TRBJ2-1; maybe TRBD2 (5 bases). Germline V gene data show CDR1 as MNHNY and CDR2 as SVGAGI (reference sequence). Trimming left V 2 bases short and J 5 bases short, with 7 bases between. The CDR3 sequence is 13 residues long. The CDR3 loop is CASSYGSNNEQFF. DNA of the CDR3: TGTGCCAGCAGTTACGGGAGCAACAATGAGCAGTTCTTC.

The genes are TRBV11-2 and TRBJ2-7; TRBD1 matches 9 bases. Unmatched junction bases numbered 7, after V lost 5 bases and J lost 5 bases. Per the germline V gene, CDR1 is SGHAT and CDR2 is FQNNGV. The CDR3 is 14 amino acids. This CDR3 reads CASSPQGAIDEQYF. The CDR3 nucleotides are TGTGCCAGCAGCCCACAGGGGGCAATCGACGAGCAGTACTTC.

The gene calls are TRBV4-1 and TRBJ2-7; D unresolved. The CDR3 runs 14 residues. CDR1 and CDR2 (germline): MGHRA, YSYEKL. Trimming removed 1 base at V and 0 bases at J, with 7 bases between. The CDR3 nucleotides read TGCGCCAGCAGCCAAGGAGCTTCCTCCTACGAGCAGTACTTC. The encoded protein is CASSQGASSYEQYF.

The CDR3 DNA reads TGTGCCAGCAGAGATACGTCAGGGGCGGGCACCGGGGAGCTGTTTTTT. This codes for CASRDTSGAGTGELFF. V usage is TRBV9 and J usage is TRBJ2-2; possible D gene TRBD1, 6 bases. The CDR3 is made up of 16 amino acids. Germline-derived CDR1 and CDR2 are SGDLS and YYNGEE. V dropped 5 bases and J dropped 4 bases, with 18 bases sitting between them.

Only one count was recorded for this clone. This chain connects TRBV30 to TRBJ1-1; no firm D call. The CDR3 spans 14 residues. Germline V gene data show CDR1 as GTSNPN and CDR2 as SVGIG (reference sequence). V was trimmed by 5 bases and J by 3 bases, leaving 16 bases between them. DNA of the CDR3: TGTGCCTGGCTAACCTGGAACCGGGACACTGAAGCTTTCTTT. Translated: CAWLTWNRDTEAFF.

V gene TRBV5-1 combines with J gene TRBJ2-7, with 9 bases aligning to TRBD2. The J call may be wrong; the DNA end is better matched by TRBJ2-1. CDR1 SGHRS and CDR2 YFSETQ come from the germline V gene. The CDR3 contains 15 residues. CDR3 region: CASSLSSGTYNEQFF. Here the CDR3 DNA reads TGCGCCAGCAGCTTGTCTAGCGGGACCTACAATGAGCAGTTCTTC.

The chain combines TRBV2 with TRBJ1-1, with a possible D match to TRBD1 (5 bases). The CDR3 has 15 amino acids. Germline values: CDR1 SNHLY, CDR2 FYNNEI. V was clipped by 7 bases and J by 0 bases, with 15 bases between them. The CDR3 loop is CASISGVYMNTEAFF. The DNA of the CDR3 is TGTGCCAGCATTTCGGGGGTTTACATGAACACTGAAGCTTTCTTT.

The rearrangement uses TRBV9 and TRBJ2-3; D remains ambiguous. The germline V and J ends were trimmed by 4 bases and 9 bases, with 21 bases remaining between them. The V gene's germline CDR1 is SGDLS and CDR2 YYNGEE. The CDR3 covers 15 residues. CDR3: CASSTDRTDPRTQYF. CDR3 DNA: TGTGCCAGCAGCACCGACCGGACCGATCCCAGGACGCAGTATTTT.

The CDR3 here is CASSGRVGTLETQYF. The CDR3 region has the DNA TGTGCCAGTAGTGGCCGCGTGGGCACTTTGGAGACCCAGTACTTC. This chain links TRBV19 with TRBJ2-5; D uncertain. This CDR3 comprises 15 residues. Per the germline V gene, CDR1 is LNHDA and CDR2 is SQIVND (reference sequence). Trimming removed 5 bases at V and 5 bases at J, with 18 bases between.

This chain connects TRBV29-1 to TRBJ1-2; unclear D gene. The length of the CDR3 is 13 residues. Trimming took off 6 bases at V and 3 bases at J, with 14 bases between the two ends. Germline values: CDR1 SQVTM, CDR2 ANQGSEA. The CDR3 DNA reads TGCAGCGTCCCCGTGGAGGCCCACTATGGCTACACCTTC. Translating gives CSVPVEAHYGYTF.

V usage is TRBV4-1 and J usage is TRBJ1-6, with 7 bases fitting TRBD1. V lost 1 base to trimming and J lost 7 bases; unmatched junction nucleotides: 7. CDR1 is MGHRA, CDR2 YSYEKL, per germline. This CDR3 is 16 amino acids long. DNA for the CDR3: TGCGCCAGCAGCCAAGTGAACAGGGGCGCCAATTCACCCCTCCACTTT. Translation: CASSQVNRGANSPLHF.

The gene calls are TRBV19 and TRBJ1-3; D unresolved. V gave up 6 bases and J gave up 2 bases, with 11 bases separating them. Germline V gene lookup returns CDR1 LNHDA and CDR2 SQIVND (reference sequence). The CDR3 sequence is 14 residues long. This CDR3 is CASRDESTGNTIYF. The CDR3 bases are TGTGCCAGTAGGGATGAGTCGACTGGAAACACCATATATTTT.

This sequence joins TRBV5-4 and TRBJ1-3; D unclear. Germline loops: CDR1 SGHNT, CDR2 YYREEE (reference sequence). The CDR3 is 15 amino acids. Deletions cut 2 bases from V and 0 bases from J, with 9 bases between. The chain's CDR3 is CASSFDGYSGNTIYF. The CDR3 nucleotides read TGTGCCAGCAGCTTCGACGGCTACTCTGGAAACACCATATATTTT.

The chain joins TRBV27 to TRBJ2-2; D gene ambiguous. Germline-derived CDR1 and CDR2 are MNHEY and SMNVEV (reference sequence). Deletions cut 8 bases from V and 6 bases from J, with 7 bases between. The CDR3 has 11 residues. The CDR3 DNA follows: TGTGCCAGCTGGGGTTCCGGGGAGCTGTTTTTT. Encoded protein: CASWGSGELFF.

The rearrangement uses TRBV29-1 and TRBJ1-2; D is unclear. In germline, CDR1 is SQVTM, CDR2 ANQGSEA. The CDR3 runs 16 residues. Trimming removed 4 bases from V and 6 bases from J, with 24 bases in between. The CDR3 nucleotides read TGCAGCGTTGCAACCCTGCCAGGACCCGACACGGATGGCTACACCTTC. This translates into CSVATLPGPDTDGYTF.

This clone was observed a handful of times. This chain joins TRBV4-1 and TRBJ2-2, with a possible D match to TRBD2 (6 bases). The length of the CDR3 is 14 residues. Between the trimmed V and J ends, which lost 4 bases and 3 bases, there was a span of 9 bases. Looked up from germline, CDR1 is MGHRA and CDR2 is YSYEKL. This CDR3 is CASSPGGDTGELFF. CDR3 DNA sequence: TGCGCCAGCAGCCCGGGCGGGGACACCGGGGAGCTGTTTTTT.

This sequence joins TRBV27 and TRBJ2-7, with D unclear. Trimming removed 2 bases at V and 5 bases at J, with 13 bases between. The CDR3 spans 14 residues. Germline V gene sequence: CDR1 MNHEY, CDR2 SMNVEV (reference sequence). The CDR3 here is CASSLRLSAHEQYF. CDR3 DNA sequence: TGTGCCAGCAGTTTACGGTTATCCGCCCACGAGCAGTACTTC.

The rearrangement links TRBV9 to TRBJ1-6, with D unclear. CDR1 is SGDLS, CDR2 YYNGEE, per germline. Trimming cost V 4 bases and J 1 base, with 9 bases left between them. CDR3 length equals 15 residues. This chain's CDR3 is CASSPGVSYNSPLHF. DNA for the CDR3: TGTGCCAGCAGCCCGGGCGTATCCTATAATTCACCCCTCCACTTT.

This clone was observed a few times. The rearrangement links TRBV7-9 to TRBJ2-7; maybe TRBD1 (6 bases). Germline V CDR1 and CDR2: SEHNR, FQNEAQ (reference sequence). The CDR3 spans 14 residues. Trimming took 3 bases from V and 2 from J, leaving 11 bases between them. The CDR3 region has the DNA TGTGCCAGCAGCTTCCCCGGGACACCCTACGAGCAGTACTTC. Translated, it gives CASSFPGTPYEQYF.

The chain carries TRBV7-9 and TRBJ2-2; D not resolved. Germline V gives CDR1 SEHNR, CDR2 FQNEAQ (reference sequence). V lost 7 bases and J 7 bases, leaving 13 bases between the germline ends. CDR3 size: 13 residues. The CDR3 loop reads CASTVSRHGELFF. CDR3 nucleotide sequence: TGTGCCAGCACCGTGTCGCGTCACGGGGAGCTGTTTTTT.